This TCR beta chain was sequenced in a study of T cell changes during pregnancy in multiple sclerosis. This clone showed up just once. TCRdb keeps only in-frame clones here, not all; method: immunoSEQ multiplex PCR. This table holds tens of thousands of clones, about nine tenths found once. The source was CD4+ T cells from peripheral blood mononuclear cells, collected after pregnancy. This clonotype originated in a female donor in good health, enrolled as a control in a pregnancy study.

The CDR3 reads CASSPSGGASGWSTQYF. The CDR3 DNA reads as TGTGCCAGCTCCCCTAGCGGGGGGGCCTCTGGGTGGTCCACGCAGTATTTT. The genes are TRBV18 and TRBJ2-3; 12 bases align to TRBD2. The trim removed 6 bases at V and 9 bases at J, leaving 16 bases unmatched. Germline CDR1 reads KGHSH; CDR2 reads LQKENI. The CDR3 extends over 17 amino acids.